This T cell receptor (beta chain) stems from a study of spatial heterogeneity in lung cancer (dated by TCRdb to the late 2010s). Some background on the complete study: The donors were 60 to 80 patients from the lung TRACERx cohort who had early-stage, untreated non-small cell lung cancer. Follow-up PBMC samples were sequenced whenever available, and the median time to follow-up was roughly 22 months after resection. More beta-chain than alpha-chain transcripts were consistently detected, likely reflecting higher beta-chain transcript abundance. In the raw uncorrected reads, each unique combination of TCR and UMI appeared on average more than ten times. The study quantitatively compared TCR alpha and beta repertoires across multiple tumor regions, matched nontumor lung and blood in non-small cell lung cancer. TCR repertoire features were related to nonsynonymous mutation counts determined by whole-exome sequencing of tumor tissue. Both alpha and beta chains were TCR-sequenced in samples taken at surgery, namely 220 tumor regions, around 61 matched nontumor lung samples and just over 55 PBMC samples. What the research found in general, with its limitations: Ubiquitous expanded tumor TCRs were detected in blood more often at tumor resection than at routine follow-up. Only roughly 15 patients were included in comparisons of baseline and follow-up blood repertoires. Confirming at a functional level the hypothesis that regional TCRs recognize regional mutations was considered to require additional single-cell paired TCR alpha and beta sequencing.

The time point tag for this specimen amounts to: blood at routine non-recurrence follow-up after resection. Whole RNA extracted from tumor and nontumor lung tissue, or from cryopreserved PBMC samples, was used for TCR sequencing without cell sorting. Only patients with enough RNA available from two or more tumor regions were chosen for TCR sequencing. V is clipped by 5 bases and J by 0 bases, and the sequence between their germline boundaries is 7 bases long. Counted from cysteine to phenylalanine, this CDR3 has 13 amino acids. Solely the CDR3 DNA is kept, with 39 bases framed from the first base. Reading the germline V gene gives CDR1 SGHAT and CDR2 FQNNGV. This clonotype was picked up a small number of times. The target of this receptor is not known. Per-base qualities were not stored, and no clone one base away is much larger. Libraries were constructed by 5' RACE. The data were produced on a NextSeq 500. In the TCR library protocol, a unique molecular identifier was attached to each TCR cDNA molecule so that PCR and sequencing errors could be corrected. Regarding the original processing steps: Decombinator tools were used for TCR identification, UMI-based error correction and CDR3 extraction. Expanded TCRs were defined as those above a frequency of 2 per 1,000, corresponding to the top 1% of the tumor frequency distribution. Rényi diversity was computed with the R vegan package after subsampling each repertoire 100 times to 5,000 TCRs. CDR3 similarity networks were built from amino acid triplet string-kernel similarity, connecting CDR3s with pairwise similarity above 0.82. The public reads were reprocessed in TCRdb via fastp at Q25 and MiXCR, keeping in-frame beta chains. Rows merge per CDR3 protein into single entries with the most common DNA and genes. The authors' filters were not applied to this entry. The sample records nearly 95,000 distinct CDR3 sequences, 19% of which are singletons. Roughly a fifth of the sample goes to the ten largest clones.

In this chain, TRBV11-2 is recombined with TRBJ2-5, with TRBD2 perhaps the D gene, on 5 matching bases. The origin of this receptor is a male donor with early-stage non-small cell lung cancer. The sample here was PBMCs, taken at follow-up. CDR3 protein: CASSPGNQETQYF. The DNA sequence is TGTGCCAGCAGCCCCGGGAACCAAGAGACCCAGTACTTC.